Listed below are T cell receptor beta chains from one sample, sequenced in a study of blood T cell repertoires in COVID-19. Sequenced by immunoSEQ multiplex PCR; TCRdb stores in-frame clones only, minus some. The sample has around 230,000 clones, about 80% seen once. The sample was PBMCs or T cells enriched from blood (not recorded which). The receptors were sampled from a man aged 35 to 55 who had recovered from COVID-19. Both conserved end residues are part of each CDR3. A D gene is named only where the DNA matches it firmly. The size field is filled for only some rows; it gives once, few, many or a size class.

j_call | clone_size | v_call | d_call | cdr3_length | cdr3_aa | cdr3_nt
TRBJ2-1 | once | TRBV5-1 | TRBD2 | 16 | CASSLAGTSSYNEQFF | TGCGCCAGCAGCTTGGCCGGGACTAGCTCCTACAATGAGCAGTTCTTC
TRBJ1-5 | - | TRBV5-1 | TRBD1 | 14 | CASSRDRGGQPQHF | TGCGCCAGCAGCCGGGACAGGGGAGGTCAGCCCCAGCATTTT
TRBJ1-1 | - | TRBV5-1 | TRBD1 | 15 | CASSKQGPVNTEAFF | TGCGCCAGCAGCAAACAGGGGCCGGTGAACACTGAAGCTTTCTTT
TRBJ2-7 | - | TRBV5-1 | - | 14 | CASSLDHGSYEQYF | TGCGCCAGCAGCTTGGATCACGGGTCCTACGAGCAGTACTTC
TRBJ1-5 | - | TRBV18 | - | 15 | CASSSGQTNHQPQHF | TGTGCCAGCTCATCGGGACAAACAAACCATCAGCCCCAGCATTTT
TRBJ2-2 | - | TRBV10-2 | - | 16 | CASSDAGGQNTGELFF | TGCGCCAGCAGTGATGCCGGGGGGCAGAACACCGGGGAGCTGTTTTTT
TRBJ1-1 | - | TRBV11-2 | - | 14 | CASREPGHIPEAFF | TGTGCCAGCAGAGAACCGGGACATATCCCTGAAGCTTTCTTT
TRBJ2-7 | - | TRBV5-4 | TRBD2 | 15 | CASSPPSGRADEQYF | TGTGCCAGCAGCCCCCCCAGCGGGAGGGCCGACGAGCAGTACTTC
TRBJ1-2 | - | TRBV21-1 | - | 14 | CASSTKTQVYGYTF | TGTGCCAGCAGCACCAAAACACAGGTCTATGGCTACACCTTC
TRBJ1-5 | - | TRBV7-2 | TRBD1 | 16 | CASSLHGTGANQPQHF | TGTGCCAGCAGCTTACACGGGACAGGAGCCAATCAGCCCCAGCATTTT
TRBJ2-7 | - | TRBV7-3 | TRBD2 | 14 | CASSPGTRSHEQYF | TGTGCCAGCAGCCCCGGGACTAGATCTCACGAGCAGTACTTC
TRBJ1-1 | once | TRBV25-1 | - | 14 | CASSRKQGGAEAFF | TGTGCCAGCAGTCGAAAACAGGGAGGGGCTGAAGCTTTCTTT
TRBJ1-2 | - | TRBV6-5 | - | 12 | CASSTRAGGYTF | TGTGCCAGCAGTACCCGGGCGGGCGGCTACACCTTC
TRBJ1-6 | - | TRBV28 | - | 14 | CASSPGGAQSPLHF | TGTGCCAGCAGTCCCGGGGGTGCTCAATCACCCCTCCACTTT
TRBJ2-1 | - | TRBV5-5 | TRBD2 | 15 | CASSWTGTSGRSLFF | TGTGCCAGCAGCTGGACCGGGACTAGCGGGAGAAGTCTGTTCTTC
TRBJ1-1 | - | TRBV19 | - | 14 | CASSIPLVNTEAFF | TGTGCCAGTAGTATTCCCCTAGTGAACACTGAAGCTTTCTTT
TRBJ2-3 | - | TRBV5-1 | TRBD1 | 15 | CASSSGTGVEDTQYF | TGCGCCAGCAGCTCAGGGACAGGTGTTGAAGATACGCAGTATTTT
TRBJ1-1 | - | TRBV11-1 | TRBD1 | 14 | CASSPTGTGYEAFF | TGTGCCAGCAGCCCAACCGGGACAGGGTATGAAGCTTTCTTT
TRBJ2-7 | - | TRBV7-2 | - | 11 | CASAGNYEQYF | TGTGCCAGCGCAGGGAACTACGAGCAGTACTTC
TRBJ2-3 | - | TRBV28 | TRBD1 | 15 | CASSPQGAATDTQYF | TGTGCCAGCAGCCCACAGGGGGCCGCAACAGATACGCAGTATTTT
TRBJ1-5 | - | TRBV2 | - | 14 | CASSGGLSNQPQHF | TGTGCCAGCAGTGGCGGCCTCAGCAATCAGCCCCAGCATTTT
TRBJ2-2 | - | TRBV9 | - | 12 | CASSGRPGELFF | TGTGCCAGCAGCGGGAGACCCGGGGAGCTGTTTTTT
TRBJ2-1 | once | TRBV29-1 | TRBD2 | 14 | CSVDGLAGGWEQFF | TGCAGCGTTGATGGGCTAGCGGGAGGCTGGGAGCAGTTCTTC
TRBJ1-4 | - | TRBV5-5 | - | 16 | CASSLFAGRGNEKLFF | TGTGCCAGCAGCTTGTTCGCTGGGCGTGGTAATGAAAAACTGTTTTTT
TRBJ2-3 | - | TRBV5-1 | - | 17 | CASSQAPGQASTDTQYF | TGCGCCAGCAGCCAGGCGCCCGGACAAGCTAGCACAGATACGCAGTATTTT
TRBJ2-7 | - | TRBV28 | - | 13 | CATRQLKGAGQYF | TGTGCCACGAGACAGTTGAAAGGGGCCGGGCAGTACTTC
TRBJ2-3 | - | TRBV15 | TRBD1 | 15 | CATSPDGDRGYTQYF | TGTGCCACCAGCCCAGATGGGGACAGGGGATATACGCAGTATTTT
TRBJ2-3 | - | TRBV7-9 | - | 12 | CASSSQMNTQYF | TGTGCCAGCAGCTCCCAGATGAATACGCAGTATTTT
TRBJ2-2 | - | TRBV9 | - | 16 | CASSVGVSANTGELFF | TGTGCCAGCAGCGTAGGCGTTAGCGCGAACACCGGGGAGCTGTTTTTT
TRBJ2-6 | - | TRBV19 | - | 17 | CASKLFAQGSGANVLTF | TGTGCCAGTAAACTTTTTGCACAGGGTTCTGGGGCCAACGTCCTGACTTTC
TRBJ2-6 | - | TRBV5-1 | - | 14 | CASSFGQPSNVLTF | TGCGCCAGCAGCTTCGGACAGCCCTCCAACGTCCTGACTTTC
TRBJ1-2 | - | TRBV9 | - | 14 | CASRDDGKNYGYTF | TGTGCCAGCAGAGATGACGGGAAGAACTATGGCTACACCTTC
TRBJ2-1 | - | TRBV7-9 | - | 14 | CASRPSGGPNEQFF | TGTGCCAGCAGGCCATCCGGGGGGCCCAATGAGCAGTTCTTC
TRBJ1-4 | - | TRBV4-3 | TRBD1 | 16 | CASSQEPGQVNEKLFF | TGCGCCAGCAGCCAGGAACCGGGACAGGTGAATGAAAAACTGTTTTTT
TRBJ1-1 | - | TRBV29-1 | TRBD1 | 15 | CSVGGDRGLNTEAFF | TGCAGCGTTGGAGGGGACAGGGGGTTAAACACTGAAGCTTTCTTT
TRBJ2-1 | - | TRBV7-3 | - | 13 | CASSPTLGSEQFF | TGTGCCAGCAGCCCAACACTAGGGAGTGAGCAGTTCTTC
TRBJ2-7 | - | TRBV19 | TRBD1 | 13 | CASSFQGAYEQYF | TGTGCCAGTAGTTTTCAGGGGGCTTACGAGCAGTACTTC
TRBJ1-3 | - | TRBV14 | - | 17 | CASSQVISRGAGNTIYF | TGTGCCAGCAGCCAAGTAATCTCACGGGGAGCAGGAAACACCATATATTTT
TRBJ1-2 | - | TRBV2 | TRBD1 | 14 | CASSKQTGNYGYTF | TGTGCCAGCAGTAAGCAGACAGGGAACTATGGCTACACCTTC
TRBJ1-5 | - | TRBV24-1 | - | 14 | CATSDPTGYQPQHF | TGTGCCACCAGTGACCCTACAGGGTACCAGCCCCAGCATTTT
TRBJ1-1 | - | TRBV4-3 | - | 14 | CASSQGGGSGEAFF | TGCGCCAGCAGCCAAGGGGGGGGGTCGGGTGAAGCTTTCTTT